What follows are 23 T cell receptor beta chains derived from one specimen sequenced in a study of cytotoxic CD8 clonotypes in ibrutinib-treated CLL. TCRdb's table, derived via immunoSEQ multiplex PCR, lists solely in-frame clones and lacks some. The data hold a few hundred thousand clones, with roughly 74% observed a single time. The sample consisted of PBMCs, taken after 24 months of ibrutinib treatment. The receptors were gathered from a human donor with chronic lymphocytic leukemia.

The V call is TRBV6-5, the J call TRBJ2-5, with a possible D match to TRBD2 (6 bases). Germline V gives CDR1 MNHEY, CDR2 SVGAGI. V gave up 2 bases and J gave up 4 bases, with 11 bases separating them. The length of the CDR3 is 14 residues. The CDR3 nucleotides are TGTGCCAGCAGTTACACTAGCTTCCGAGAGACCCAGTACTTC. Translated, it gives CASSYTSFRETQYF.

Of note for this clone: Here the CDR3 omits its conserved ending phenylalanine or tryptophan, so a read error is the likely source. The DNA is left out, because the CDR3 cannot be placed on it with certainty; the CDR3 is given as TCRdb lists it. V gene TRBV28 combines with J gene TRBJ2-7; the D call TRBD2 from the table was never checked on the DNA. Germline CDR1 reads MDHEN; CDR2 reads SYDVKM. With termini counted, the CDR3 has 12 amino acids. CDR3: CASSSPGLAGLL.

The V and J genes are TRBV9 and TRBJ1-1; D is unresolved. Between the trimmed V and J ends, which lost 1 base and 0 bases, there was a span of 19 bases. The length of the CDR3 is 18 residues. The V gene's germline CDR1 is SGDLS and CDR2 YYNGEE. In DNA form, the CDR3 reads TGTGCCAGCAGCGTAAGGTACAGCCCCGGAGGTATGAACACTGAAGCTTTCTTT. Translated: CASSVRYSPGGMNTEAFF.

This sequence joins TRBV4-3 and TRBJ1-2, with D unresolved. Germline assignment: CDR1 LGHNA and CDR2 YSLEER. The CDR3 runs to 16 residues. Trimming removed 0 bases at V and 1 base at J, with 12 bases between. The CDR3 DNA reads as TGCGCCAGCAGCCAAGAGGGATACGAGAATAACTATGGCTACACCTTC. Protein product: CASSQEGYENNYGYTF.

The CDR3 DNA reads as TGTGCCAGCACCACTATGATGGGGGAAGGGGAGACCCAGTACTTC. It codes for CASTTMMGEGETQYF. The chain combines TRBV6-4 with TRBJ2-5, with D perhaps being TRBD1 or TRBD2 (5 bases each). Trimming pared 7 bases from V and 5 bases from J, leaving 20 bases between. Germline V gene sequence: CDR1 MRHNA, CDR2 SNTAGT. The CDR3 consists of 15 residues.

The V gene is TRBV28, the J gene TRBJ2-5; 10 bases match TRBD1. CDR3 length: 15 residues. Germline V gives CDR1 MDHEN, CDR2 SYDVKM. After removal of 6 bases from V and 9 bases from J, the junction contained 13 bases not matched to a gene. The CDR3 is CASRTTGQGLGAQYF. The CDR3 nucleotides are TGTGCCAGCAGAACGACGGGACAGGGGTTGGGGGCCCAGTACTTC.

V is TRBV7-3 and J is TRBJ2-5, with 10 bases fitting TRBD1. CDR3 size: 16 residues. Germline CDR1 and CDR2: SGHTA and FQGTGA. V shed 5 bases and J 5 bases; nucleotides not matched to a gene: 11. CDR3 protein: CASSLSSGQGGETQYF. CDR3 nucleotides: TGTGCCAGCAGCCTCTCATCCGGACAGGGGGGCGAGACCCAGTACTTC.

The chain is built from TRBV30 and TRBJ2-6; the match to TRBD1 covers 7 bases. Trimming at V came to 2 bases and at J to 2 bases, leaving 3 bases not matched to a gene. Looked up from germline, CDR1 is GTSNPN and CDR2 is SVGIG (reference sequence). This CDR3 has 15 amino acids. CDR3 amino acids: CAWSLGGAGANVLTF. In DNA, the CDR3 is TGTGCCTGGAGTTTAGGGGGCGCTGGGGCCAACGTCCTGACTTTC.

The chain couples TRBV13 to TRBJ2-1; D is perhaps TRBD1 or TRBD2 (5 bases each). Trimming stripped 5 bases from V and 0 bases from J, with 14 bases between. The CDR3 consists of 16 residues. Germline CDR1 is PRHDT and CDR2 is FYEKMQ (reference sequence). The DNA of the CDR3 is TGTGCCAGCAGCGGGGGAGCGGAGTACTCCTACAATGAGCAGTTCTTC. Translation: CASSGGAEYSYNEQFF.

CDR3 region: CASSSGDNYEQYF. DNA of the CDR3: TGTGCCAGCAGCTCAGGGGACAACTACGAGCAGTACTTC. The V call is TRBV7-6, the J call TRBJ2-7; D might be TRBD1 (6 bases). V was trimmed by 4 bases and J by 3 bases, leaving 10 bases between them. Germline loops: CDR1 SGHVS, CDR2 FNYEAQ. The CDR3 is made up of 13 amino acids.

This rearrangement joins TRBV6-1 to TRBJ2-7; D gene uncertain. Trimming removed 8 bases from V and 3 bases from J, with 17 bases in between. This CDR3 region has 14 residues. Germline assignment: CDR1 MNHNS and CDR2 SASEGT. The CDR3 spells CASSPRSPNYEQYF. In DNA form, the CDR3 reads TGTGCCAGCTCCCCCCGGAGTCCTAACTACGAGCAGTACTTC.

The chain is built from TRBV15 and TRBJ1-1, with D uncertain. In germline, CDR1 is LNHNV, CDR2 YYDKDF (reference sequence). The CDR3 has 15 residues. Trimming removed 1 base from V and 5 bases from J, with 14 bases in between. The CDR3 sequence is CATSRVVAAETEAFF. CDR3 nucleotides: TGTGCCACCAGCAGAGTTGTGGCGGCGGAGACTGAAGCTTTCTTT.

The sample holds a few counts of this clone. The rearrangement uses TRBV28 and TRBJ2-1, with D uncertain. V lost 6 bases, J lost 10 bases, and 16 bases lay in between. Germline V gene lookup returns CDR1 MDHEN and CDR2 SYDVKM. The CDR3 runs 13 residues. The CDR3 region has the DNA TGTGCCAGCAGCTACACCACCGGACGAGAGCAGTTCTTC. Residues: CASSYTTGREQFF.

In this sample, this clone turned up a few times. The chain links TRBV5-1 to TRBJ1-2, with 11 bases identical to TRBD1. V lost 3 bases to trimming and J lost 8 bases; unmatched junction nucleotides: 9. The CDR3 sequence is 15 residues long. Germline V gene lookup returns CDR1 SGHRS and CDR2 YFSETQ. The CDR3 here is CASSSRTGGFDGYTF. In nucleotides, the CDR3 is TGCGCCAGCAGCTCTAGGACAGGGGGCTTTGACGGCTACACCTTC.

This chain connects TRBV30 to TRBJ2-1; TRBD2 matches at 8 bases. Per germline, CDR1 GTSNPN and CDR2 SVGIG (reference sequence). Trimming took 2 bases from V and 0 from J; bases not matched to a gene: 12. CDR3 size: 18 residues. The DNA for the CDR3 is TGTGCCTGGAGTCAGCGGGAGCGTCAAAGGAGCTCCTACAATGAGCAGTTCTTC. Translating gives CAWSQRERQRSSYNEQFF.

This clone was seen more than once but under ten times. The chain links TRBV11-2 to TRBJ2-7; 8 bases are a match to TRBD1. The ends lost 5 bases at V and 7 bases at J; junction bases unmatched: 7. CDR3 size: 13 residues. The germline V gene has CDR1 SGHAT and CDR2 FQNNGV. The CDR3 loop reads CASSAGQAGEQYF. The CDR3 bases are TGTGCCAGCAGCGCGGGACAGGCAGGGGAGCAGTACTTC.

The J gene is TRBJ2-7, the V gene TRBV7-8, with a weak D call TRBD2 (5 bases). CDR1 is SGHVS, CDR2 FQNEAQ, per germline. Trimming left V 4 bases short and J 9 bases short, with 16 bases between. The CDR3 is 13 residues long. CDR3 nucleotide sequence: TGTGCCAGCAGCTCCACCGGGAACAGCGTGCAGTACTTC. The encoded protein is CASSSTGNSVQYF. Full variable domain (outside the CDR3, taken from reference TRBV7-8 and TRBJ2-7): GAGVSQSPRYKVAKRGQDVALRCDPISGHVSLFWYQQALGQGPEFLTYFQNEAQLDKSGLPSDRFFAERPEGSVSTLKIQRTQQEDSAVYLCASSSTGNSVQYFGPGTRLTVT.

In the case of this clone: The same CDR3 can be traced to other DNA sequences in this sample. The chain couples TRBV29-1 to TRBJ2-7; D is unresolved. The CDR3 is made up of 13 amino acids. Germline V gene sequence: CDR1 SQVTM, CDR2 ANQGSEA. Trimming took 1 base from V and 1 from J, leaving 8 bases between them. CDR3 region: CSVEVAGSYEQYF. For the CDR3, the DNA is TGCAGCGTTGAAGTGGCCGGTTCCTACGAGCAGTACTTC.

Only a few counts were recorded for this clone. The chain employs TRBV10-3 and TRBJ2-3, with 10 bases identical to TRBD2. The germline CDR1 and CDR2 sequences are ENHRY and SYGVKD. The V and J ends lost 8 bases and 3 bases, in that order; junction bases with no gene match: 5. This CDR3 spans 14 amino acids. In DNA, the CDR3 is TGTGCCATCTTTAGCGGGAGGTTGACAGATACGCAGTATTTT. Translation gives CAIFSGRLTDTQYF.

With respect to this clone: The sample has other DNA sequences that encode this CDR3 too. V gene TRBV7-3 combines with J gene TRBJ2-7, with TRBD2 identical over 11 bases. J was trimmed by 4 bases and V by 5 bases; bases with no gene match: 1. Germline CDR1 and CDR2: SGHTA and FQGTGA. There are 13 residues in the CDR3. CDR3 loop: CASSRTSGYEQYF. CDR3 sequence (DNA): TGTGCCAGCAGCCGGACTAGCGGGTACGAGCAGTACTTC.

The CDR3 sequence is CASSPPGLGNIQYF. The CDR3 DNA sequence: TGTGCCAGCAGCCCTCCGGGCCTCGGAAACATTCAGTACTTC. J is TRBJ2-4 and V is TRBV7-9; the D is unclear. Germline values: CDR1 SEHNR, CDR2 FQNEAQ (reference sequence). Deletions cut 5 bases from V and 6 bases from J, with 14 bases between. The CDR3 sequence is 14 residues long.

The chain is built from TRBV28 and TRBJ1-2; D is uncertain. V was shortened by 6 bases and J by 4 bases, with 12 bases between the two germline ends. Germline V lookup: CDR1 MDHEN, CDR2 SYDVKM. The CDR3 has 13 amino acids. The CDR3: CASSLRASYGYTF. The CDR3 DNA follows: TGTGCCAGCAGCCTTCGGGCCAGCTATGGCTACACCTTC.

The CDR3 bases are TGTGCTAGTGGTTTTCTACTAGCGGGAGCGGAAGATACGCAGTATTTT. This gives the protein CASGFLLAGAEDTQYF. The gene calls are TRBV12-5 and TRBJ2-3; the match to TRBD2 covers 11 bases. There are 16 residues in the CDR3. Germline CDR1 is LGHNT and CDR2 is FRNRAP. The V and J ends lost 3 bases and 5 bases, in that order; junction bases with no gene match: 7.